Described below is a single T cell receptor beta chain sequence and its context. What it recognizes is unknown. Tumor tissue was taken before any definitive surgery or chemotherapy was given. The CDR3 consists of 18 residues. The germline V gene has CDR1 SGHRS and CDR2 YFSETQ. V was cut by 2 bases and J by 0 bases, with 15 bases left in between. This sample stems from a study of high-grade serous ovarian cancer treatment subgroups. Study as a whole: Samples averaged around 14,000 reads and several thousand unique TCR beta rearrangements. General observations from the study: Different patients shared almost no repertoire; same-patient tumors shared 0.11 to 0.79. Only CDR3 was analyzed; CDR1 and CDR2 were not. Clonal relatedness tracked neoantigen level, and by trend copy number and mutation load.

Libraries were prepared by immunoSEQ multiplex PCR; TCRdb keeps only in-frame clonotypes and omits some of them. The sample carries about 4,400 clones, about 72% recorded once. The material sequenced was tumor tissue. The TCR was taken from a human donor with high-grade serous ovarian cancer. The J gene is TRBJ2-6, the V gene TRBV5-1; D perhaps matches TRBD2 (6 bases). The CDR3 nucleotides are TGCGCCAGCAGCTTTGCCGGGACTTCCAGCTCTGGGGCCAACGTCCTGACTTTC. Translated, it gives CASSFAGTSSSGANVLTF.